The clone carrying this T cell receptor beta chain was seen at least ten times. Its antigen is not known. This specimen belongs to a study of T-cell reconstitution after alpha-beta-depleted transplantation in children. Study-level results: By one year post-transplant, T-cell counts and diversity largely arose from T cells that were newly produced. It was surviving recipient T cells and thymic progenitors that gave some patients high TCRbeta diversity at day 60.

Preparation of the TCRbeta library used unique molecular identifiers. TCRdb reprocessed the PCR reads with MiXCR, giving one entry per CDR3 protein. The data contain 240,000 or so distinct CDR3 sequences, 8.2% of them singletons. Germline V gene lookup returns CDR1 SGHRS and CDR2 YFSETQ. The CDR3 covers 16 residues. V was cut by 1 base and J by 10 bases, with 21 bases left in between. The gene calls are TRBV5-1 and TRBJ2-1, with D perhaps being TRBD1 or TRBD2 (5 bases each). The receptor was isolated from a male patient younger than 18 who had a stem cell transplant for acute lymphoblastic leukemia, so the T cells may come from the graft donor. The material was PBMCs, mostly from graft donor cells, obtained 180 days after TCRalphabeta/CD19-depleted stem cell transplant. DNA of the CDR3: TGCGCCAGCAGCTTGAGATCCGGGACGGAGCCCATGGAGCAGTTCTTC. This encodes CASSLRSGTEPMEQFF.